Listed below are T cell receptor beta chains from one sample, sequenced in a study of patients and donors after allogeneic stem cell transplantation. TCRdb reprocessed the RT-PCR reads via MiXCR and lists one record per CDR3 protein. The sample records approximately 99,000 distinct CDR3 sequences, roughly 35% being singletons. The material sequenced was blood, either unsorted or a sorted T cell fraction (not recorded which). These receptors originate from a human donor who was either an allogeneic HSCT recipient or a stem cell or donor lymphocyte infusion donor (not recorded which). It is not recorded whose cells these are; they may come from a transplant donor. Each CDR3 is given with its conserved first and last residue. A D gene is named only where the DNA matches it firmly. The listing skips clone size in some rows; elsewhere it reads once, few, many or a size class.

CDR3: CASSFTGWGQPQHF; DNA: TGTGCCAGCAGTTTTACAGGGTGGGGTCAGCCCCAGCATTTT; J: TRBJ1-5; V: TRBV7-9; D: .; size: few
CDR3: CASSQGLAGGSNTGELFF; DNA: TGCGCCAGCAGCCAGGGACTAGCGGGAGGCTCGAACACCGGGGAGCTGTTTTTT; J: TRBJ2-2; V: TRBV4-3; D: TRBD2; size: .
CDR3: CASSGQVEAFF; DNA: TGTGCCAGCAGCGGACAGGTTGAAGCTTTCTTT; J: TRBJ1-1; V: TRBV12-3/TRBV12-4; D: TRBD1; size: .
CDR3: CAISRDTGELFF; DNA: TGTGCCATCAGTAGGGATACCGGGGAGCTGTTTTTT; J: TRBJ2-2; V: TRBV10-3; D: .; size: .
CDR3: CASSIGQVYNSPLHF; DNA: TGTGCCAGCAGCATAGGACAAGTCTATAATTCACCCCTCCACTTT; J: TRBJ1-6; V: TRBV12-3/TRBV12-4; D: .; size: .
CDR3: CASSIRGPQETQYF; DNA: TGTGCCAGCAGCATCAGGGGCCCCCAAGAGACCCAGTACTTC; J: TRBJ2-5; V: TRBV11-1; D: .; size: once
CDR3: CASRRGSGSTSYEQYF; DNA: TGTGCCAGCAGGCGAGGGAGCGGGAGTACCTCCTACGAGCAGTACTTC; J: TRBJ2-7; V: TRBV6-5; D: TRBD2; size: .
CDR3: CASSLEFPGNSPLHF; DNA: TGTGCCAGCAGCTTAGAGTTTCCGGGTAATTCACCCCTCCACTTT; J: TRBJ1-6; V: TRBV7-2; D: .; size: .
CDR3: CASSNTLEAFF; DNA: TGTGCCAGCAGCAATACCCTTGAAGCTTTCTTT; J: TRBJ1-1; V: TRBV6-6; D: .; size: .
CDR3: CASSPKIIPSPLHF; DNA: TGTGCCAGCAGTCCTAAGATTATCCCTTCACCCCTCCACTTT; J: TRBJ1-6; V: TRBV12-3/TRBV12-4; D: .; size: few
CDR3: CSVGHDRTKMAQYF; DNA: TGCAGCGTTGGTCATGACAGAACCAAGATGGCCCAGTACTTC; J: TRBJ2-5; V: TRBV29-1; D: .; size: .
CDR3: CATSLGRAYTDTQYF; DNA: TGTGCCACCAGTCTCGGGAGGGCCTACACAGATACGCAGTATTTT; J: TRBJ2-3; V: TRBV24-1; D: TRBD2; size: .
CDR3: CASSQTTGGTSGNTIYF; DNA: TGTGCCAGCAGCCAAACGACAGGGGGAACATCTGGAAACACCATATATTTT; J: TRBJ1-3; V: TRBV7-9; D: TRBD1; size: .
CDR3: CASSSGNNQPQHF; DNA: TGTGCCAGCAGCTCGGGTAACAATCAGCCCCAGCATTTT; J: TRBJ1-5; V: TRBV7-9; D: .; size: few
CDR3: CASSRGNYGYTF; DNA: TGTGCCAGTTCTCGGGGCAACTATGGCTACACCTTC; J: TRBJ1-2; V: TRBV7-2; D: .; size: few
CDR3: CASSFRVRDSPLHF; DNA: TGTGCCAGCAGCTTCCGGGTCCGGGATTCACCCCTCCACTTT; J: TRBJ1-6; V: TRBV5-6; D: .; size: .
CDR3: CSVARKGGITDTQYF; DNA: TGCAGCGTGGCCCGGAAGGGCGGGATAACAGATACGCAGTATTTT; J: TRBJ2-3; V: TRBV29-1; D: .; size: .
CDR3: CSATASGRDEQYF; DNA: TGCAGTGCTACGGCTAGCGGGAGGGACGAGCAGTACTTC; J: TRBJ2-7; V: TRBV20-1; D: TRBD2; size: few
CDR3: CASSHHGYTF; DNA: TGTGCCAGCAGCCATCATGGCTACACCTTC; J: TRBJ1-2; V: TRBV7-9; D: .; size: .
CDR3: CASSERTGLATNEKLFF; DNA: TGTGCCAGCAGTGAAAGGACAGGGCTTGCAACTAATGAAAAACTGTTTTTT; J: TRBJ1-4; V: TRBV25-1; D: TRBD1; size: .
CDR3: CATSDFQESGRGVHTQYF; DNA: TGTGCCACCAGTGATTTCCAGGAAAGCGGGAGGGGTGTTCATACGCAGTATTTT; J: TRBJ2-3; V: TRBV24-1; D: TRBD2; size: .
CDR3: CASSQNRDSYSYEQYF; DNA: TGCGCCAGCAGCCAGAACCGGGACAGTTACTCCTACGAGCAGTACTTC; J: TRBJ2-7; V: TRBV4-3; D: TRBD1; size: few